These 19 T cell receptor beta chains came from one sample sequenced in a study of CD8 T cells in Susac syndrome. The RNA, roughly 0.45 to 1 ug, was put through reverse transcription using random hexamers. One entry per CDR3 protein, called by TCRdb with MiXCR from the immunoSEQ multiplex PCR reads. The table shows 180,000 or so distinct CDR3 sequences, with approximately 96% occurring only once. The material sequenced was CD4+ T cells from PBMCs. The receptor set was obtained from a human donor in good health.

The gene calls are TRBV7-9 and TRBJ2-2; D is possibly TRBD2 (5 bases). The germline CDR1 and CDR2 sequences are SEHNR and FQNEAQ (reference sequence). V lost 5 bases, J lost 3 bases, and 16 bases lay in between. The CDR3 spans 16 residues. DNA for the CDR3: TGTGCCAGCAGCACGGAACGGGGTTCGGACACCGGGGAGCTGTTTTTT. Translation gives CASSTERGSDTGELFF.

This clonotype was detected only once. The CDR3 DNA sequence: TGTGCCAGTAGTAGGACTCAGCGCAATGAGCAGTTCTTC. Protein sequence: CASSRTQRNEQFF. The gene calls are TRBV19 and TRBJ2-1, with a possible D match to TRBD2 (5 bases). CDR3 length: 13 residues. Germline assignment: CDR1 LNHDA and CDR2 SQIVND (reference sequence). The V end was cut by 4 bases, the J end by 6 bases, with 10 bases between.

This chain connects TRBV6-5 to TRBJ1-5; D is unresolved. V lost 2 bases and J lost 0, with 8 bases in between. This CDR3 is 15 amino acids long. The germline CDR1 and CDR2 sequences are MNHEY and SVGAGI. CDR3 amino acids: CASSYGRISNQPQHF. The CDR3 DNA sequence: TGTGCCAGCAGTTACGGGCGGATTAGCAATCAGCCCCAGCATTTT.

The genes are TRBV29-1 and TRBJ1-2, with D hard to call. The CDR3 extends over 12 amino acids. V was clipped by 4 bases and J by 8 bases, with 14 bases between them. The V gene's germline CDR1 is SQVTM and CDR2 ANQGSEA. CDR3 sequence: CSVATNGPGYTF. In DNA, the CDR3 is TGCAGCGTTGCGACCAACGGTCCCGGCTACACCTTC.

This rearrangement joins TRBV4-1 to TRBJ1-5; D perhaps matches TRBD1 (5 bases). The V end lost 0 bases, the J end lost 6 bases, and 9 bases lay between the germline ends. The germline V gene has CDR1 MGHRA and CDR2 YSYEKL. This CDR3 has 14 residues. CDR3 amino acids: CASSQDGTTQPQHF. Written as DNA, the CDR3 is TGCGCCAGCAGCCAAGATGGGACGACTCAGCCCCAGCATTTT.

CDR3 loop: CSVSRAGDTDTQYF. The CDR3 DNA is TGCAGCGTGTCGAGGGCCGGAGACACAGATACGCAGTATTTT. The chain joins TRBV20-1 to TRBJ2-3; tentatively, D is TRBD2 (5 bases). CDR1 is DFQATT and CDR2 is SNEGSKA in the germline V gene (reference sequence). The CDR3 runs 14 residues.

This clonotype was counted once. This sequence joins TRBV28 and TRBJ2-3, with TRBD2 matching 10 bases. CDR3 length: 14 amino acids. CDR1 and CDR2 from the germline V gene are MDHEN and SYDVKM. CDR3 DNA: TGTGTCGTGAGCGGGGGGGCGGGTGCAGATACGCAGTATTTT. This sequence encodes CVVSGGAGADTQYF.

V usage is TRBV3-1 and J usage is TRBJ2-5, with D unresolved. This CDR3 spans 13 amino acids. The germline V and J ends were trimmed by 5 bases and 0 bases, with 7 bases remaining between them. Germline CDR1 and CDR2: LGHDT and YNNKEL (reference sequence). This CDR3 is CASSFFNQETQYF. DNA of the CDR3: TGTGCCAGCAGCTTCTTCAACCAAGAGACCCAGTACTTC.

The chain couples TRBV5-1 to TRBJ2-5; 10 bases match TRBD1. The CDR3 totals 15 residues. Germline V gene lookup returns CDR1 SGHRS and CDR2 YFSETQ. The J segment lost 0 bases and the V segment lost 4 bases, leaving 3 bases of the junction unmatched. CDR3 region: CASSTGQGNQETQYF. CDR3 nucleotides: TGCGCCAGCAGCACGGGACAGGGGAACCAAGAGACCCAGTACTTC.

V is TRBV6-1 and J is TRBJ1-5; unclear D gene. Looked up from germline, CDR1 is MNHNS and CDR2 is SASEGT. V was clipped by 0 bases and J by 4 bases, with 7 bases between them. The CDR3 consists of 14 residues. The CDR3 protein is CASSEATANQPQHF. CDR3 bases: TGTGCCAGCAGTGAAGCTACCGCTAATCAGCCCCAGCATTTT.

This chain's CDR3 is CASSPIAQTMDTQYF. The CDR3 nucleotides are TGTGCCAGCAGCCCCATAGCCCAAACGATGGATACGCAGTATTTT. The rearrangement joins TRBV7-2 to TRBJ2-3, with D uncertain. This CDR3 comprises 15 residues. Germline CDR1 and CDR2: SGHTA and FQGNSA. V lost 5 bases, J lost 6 bases, and 18 bases lay in between.

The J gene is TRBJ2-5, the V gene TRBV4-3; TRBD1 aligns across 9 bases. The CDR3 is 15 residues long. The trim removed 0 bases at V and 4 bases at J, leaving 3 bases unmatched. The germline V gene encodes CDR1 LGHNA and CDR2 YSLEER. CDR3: CASSQEVQGAETQYF. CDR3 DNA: TGCGCCAGCAGCCAAGAAGTACAGGGGGCAGAGACCCAGTACTTC.

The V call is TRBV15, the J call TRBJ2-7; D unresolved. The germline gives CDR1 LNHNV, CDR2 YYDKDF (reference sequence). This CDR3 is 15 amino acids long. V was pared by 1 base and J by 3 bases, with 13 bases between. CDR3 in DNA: TGTGCCACCAGCAGAGTCCCCAGACCCGACTACGAGCAGTACTTC. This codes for CATSRVPRPDYEQYF. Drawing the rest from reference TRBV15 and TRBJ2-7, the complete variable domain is DAMVIQNPRYQVTQFGKPVTLSCSQTLNHNVMYWYQQKSSQAPKLLFHYYDKDFNNEADTPDNFQSRRPNTSFCFLDIRSPGLGDTAMYLCATSRVPRPDYEQYFGPGTRLTVT.

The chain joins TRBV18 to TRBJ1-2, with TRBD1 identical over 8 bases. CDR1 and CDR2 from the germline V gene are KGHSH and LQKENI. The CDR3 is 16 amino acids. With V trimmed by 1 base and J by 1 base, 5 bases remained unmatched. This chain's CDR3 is CASSPRSGQGNYGYTF. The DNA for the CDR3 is TGTGCCAGCTCACCACGTTCAGGACAGGGTAACTATGGCTACACCTTC. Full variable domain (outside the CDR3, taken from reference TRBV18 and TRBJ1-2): NAGVMQNPRHLVRRRGQEARLRCSPMKGHSHVYWYRQLPEEGLKFMVYLQKENIIDESGMPKERFSAEFPKEGPSILRIQQVVRGDSAAYFCASSPRSGQGNYGYTFGSGTRLTVV.

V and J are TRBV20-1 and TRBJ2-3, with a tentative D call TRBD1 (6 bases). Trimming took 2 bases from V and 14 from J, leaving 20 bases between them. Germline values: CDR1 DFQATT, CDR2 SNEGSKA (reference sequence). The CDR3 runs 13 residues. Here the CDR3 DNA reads TGCAGTGCTAGAAGGCAGGGGCCCGAGGGTCGGTATTTT. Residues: CSARRQGPEGRYF.

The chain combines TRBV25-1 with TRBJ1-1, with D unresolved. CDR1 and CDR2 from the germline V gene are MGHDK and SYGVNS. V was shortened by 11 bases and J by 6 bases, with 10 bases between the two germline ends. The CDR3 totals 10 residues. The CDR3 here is CASRKAEAFF. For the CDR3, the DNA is TGTGCCTCCAGGAAGGCTGAAGCTTTCTTT.

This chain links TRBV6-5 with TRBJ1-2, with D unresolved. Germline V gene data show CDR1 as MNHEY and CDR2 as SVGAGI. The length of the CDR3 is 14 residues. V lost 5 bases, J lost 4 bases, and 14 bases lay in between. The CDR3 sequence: CASSDSGESYGYTF. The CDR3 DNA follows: TGTGCCAGCAGTGATTCCGGGGAAAGCTATGGCTACACCTTC.

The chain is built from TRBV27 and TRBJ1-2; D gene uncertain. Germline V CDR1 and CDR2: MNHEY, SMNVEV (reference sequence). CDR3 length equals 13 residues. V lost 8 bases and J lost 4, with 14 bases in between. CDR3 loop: CASSGRAFYGYTF. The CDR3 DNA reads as TGTGCCAGCTCGGGGAGAGCCTTCTATGGCTACACCTTC.

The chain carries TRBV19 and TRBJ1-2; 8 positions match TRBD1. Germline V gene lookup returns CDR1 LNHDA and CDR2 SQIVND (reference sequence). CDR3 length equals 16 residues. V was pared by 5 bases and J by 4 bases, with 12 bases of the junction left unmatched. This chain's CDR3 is CASSVRRDRKTYGYTF. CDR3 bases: TGTGCCAGTAGTGTTCGCCGGGACAGGAAAACCTATGGCTACACCTTC.